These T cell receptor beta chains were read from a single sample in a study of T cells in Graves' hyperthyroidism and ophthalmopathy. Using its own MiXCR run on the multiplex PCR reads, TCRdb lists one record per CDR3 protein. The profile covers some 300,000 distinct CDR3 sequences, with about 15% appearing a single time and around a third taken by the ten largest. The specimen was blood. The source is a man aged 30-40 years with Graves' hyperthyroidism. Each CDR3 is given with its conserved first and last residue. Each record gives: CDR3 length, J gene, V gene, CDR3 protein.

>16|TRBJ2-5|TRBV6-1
CASTPAGLAAQETQYF
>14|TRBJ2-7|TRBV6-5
CASSSLEGLYEQYF
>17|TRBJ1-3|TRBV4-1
CASSQAPPGARGNTIYF
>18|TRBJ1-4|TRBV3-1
CASSPRRVRRGGNEKLFF
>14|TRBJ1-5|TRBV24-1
CATSPGQINQPQHF
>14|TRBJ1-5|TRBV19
CASSITVINQPQHF
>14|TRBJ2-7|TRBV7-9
CASEDSGRAYEQYF
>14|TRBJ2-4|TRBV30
CAWNLGAAKNIQYF
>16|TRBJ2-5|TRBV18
CASSPPRAWNIETQYF
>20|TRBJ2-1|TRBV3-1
CASSQGRIRTGPTVYNEQFF
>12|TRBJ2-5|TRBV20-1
CSARVLGETQYF
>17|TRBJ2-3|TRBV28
CATSETGTHLATDTQYF
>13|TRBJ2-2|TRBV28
CASSVTRGWELFF
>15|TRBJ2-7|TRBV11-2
CASSLVVSGSFEQYF
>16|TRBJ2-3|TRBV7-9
CASSLLAGGNTDTQYF
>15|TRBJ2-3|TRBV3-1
CASTNSGRGGDTQYF
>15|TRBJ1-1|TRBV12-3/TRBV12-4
CASSLGFSGGTEAFF
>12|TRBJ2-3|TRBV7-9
CASSRITDTQYF
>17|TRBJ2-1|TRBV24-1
CATSDSWGEDKYNEQFF
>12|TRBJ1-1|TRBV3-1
CASSQTTGKAFF
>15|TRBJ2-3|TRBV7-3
CASSLTQGATDTQYF
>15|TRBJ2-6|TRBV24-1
CATSGEGAGANVLTF
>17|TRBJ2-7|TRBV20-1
CSARDLGTSGVPYEQYF
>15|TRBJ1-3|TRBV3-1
CASSQRRNSGNTIYF
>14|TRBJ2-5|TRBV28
CASSSRQLQETQYF
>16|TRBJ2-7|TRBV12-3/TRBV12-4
CASSDPGQGSPYEQYF
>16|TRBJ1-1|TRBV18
CASSLGQGYGNTEAFF
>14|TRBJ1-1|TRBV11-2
CASRAGHGNTEAFF